The clone carrying this T cell receptor beta chain was observed at least ten times. Its antigen is as yet unknown. CDR1 and CDR2 (germline): SGHAT, FQDESV (reference sequence). This CDR3 region has 14 residues. The ends were cut back, 0 bases at V and 0 bases at J, with 5 bases in the middle. The data are from a study of T cells in Graves' hyperthyroidism and ophthalmopathy. Overall study: Peripheral blood sampling occurred at initial diagnosis, before any treatment. General observations from the study: The model's output predicted ophthalmopathy at a median of roughly 6.9 months prior to onset. Blood also carried most thyroid clonotypes expanded above 0.001.

RNA transcripts gave rise to amplified TCR beta CDR3 regions. The HTBI set primed first-round TCR CDR3 RT-PCR. TCRdb recomputed calls from the multiplex PCR reads with MiXCR, one row per CDR3 protein. This table has about 180,000 distinct CDR3 sequences, about a sixth appearing once. Reasons for excluding patients were uncontrolled infection, other autoimmune disease, pregnancy or lactation. This clonotype originated in a woman aged 50 to 60 with Graves' hyperthyroidism. The chain links TRBV11-1 to TRBJ1-1; D is unresolved. The sequenced sample was blood. The CDR3 loop reads CASSLARMNTEAFF. The CDR3 nucleotides read TGTGCCAGCAGCTTAGCCCGTATGAACACTGAAGCTTTCTTT.